These T cell receptor beta chains were read from a single sample in a study of beta chain features in type 1 diabetes. Method: immunoSEQ multiplex PCR; TCRdb's copy keeps in-frame clones and lacks some. Among over 40,000 clones, roughly 45% were seen once, and the ten largest hold about 0.25%. Input material: stem cell memory CD4+ T cells from blood. The receptors originated from a woman in her thirties in good health. CDR3s include the opening cysteine and the closing phenylalanine or tryptophan. D genes are given only for firm matches. Rows may omit the clone size; those that give it use once, few, many or a size class.

d_gene,abundance,v_gene,j_gene,CDR3nt,CDR3aa
.,.,TRBV28,TRBJ2-1,TGTGCCAGCAGTCCTGGCCACTCCTACAATGAGCAGTTCTTC,CASSPGHSYNEQFF
TRBD2,few,TRBV6-5,TRBJ2-5,TGTGCCAGCACCACCGGGGGGACTAAAGAGACCCAGTACTTC,CASTTGGTKETQYF
.,few,TRBV28,TRBJ2-7,TGTGCCAGCAGTCCTCCGGTTGTCTCCTACGAGCAGTACTTC,CASSPPVVSYEQYF
TRBD1,.,TRBV25-1,TRBJ2-5,TGTGCCAGCAGTGACGACAGGGGAACGGAGACCCAGTACTTC,CASSDDRGTETQYF
.,.,TRBV19,TRBJ2-6,TGTGCCAGTACATCAGGGCCTGGGGCCAACGTCCTGACTTTC,CASTSGPGANVLTF
TRBD1,.,TRBV7-9,TRBJ2-3,TGTGCCAGCAGCCCGGTGACAGGGGGCACAGATACGCAGTATTTT,CASSPVTGGTDTQYF
TRBD1,.,TRBV18,TRBJ1-4,TGTGCCAGCTCACCAAGGACAGGCTTTACAACTAATGAAAAACTGTTTTTT,CASSPRTGFTTNEKLFF
TRBD1,few,TRBV29-1,TRBJ2-1,TGCAGCGTGATGACAGGGCCGATCTACAATGAGCAGTTCTTC,CSVMTGPIYNEQFF
.,.,TRBV5-6,TRBJ1-5,TGTGCCAGCAGCTTGCGGAGTTGGGGGAGGAATCAGCCCCAGCATTTT,CASSLRSWGRNQPQHF
TRBD1,.,TRBV18,TRBJ2-3,TGTGCCAGCTCACCTGCAGGGGGTTTCACAGATACGCAGTATTTT,CASSPAGGFTDTQYF
.,once,TRBV15,TRBJ1-3,TGTGCCACCAGCAGAGAATCCCAGTCTGGAAACACCATATATTTT,CATSRESQSGNTIYF
.,.,TRBV7-2,TRBJ2-1,TGTGCCAGCAGCTTTTCCTCGCAGGGCAACAATGAGCAGTTCTTC,CASSFSSQGNNEQFF
TRBD2,.,TRBV9,TRBJ2-1,TGTGCCAGCAGCGTAGATGGCGGGAGTTCTGTTGAGCAGTTCTTC,CASSVDGGSSVEQFF
.,.,TRBV7-2,TRBJ2-5,TGTGCCAGCAGCCACAGGGGAGGTTTGGAGACCCAGTACTTC,CASSHRGGLETQYF
TRBD1,few,TRBV7-2,TRBJ2-6,TGTGCCAGCAGCGCCAGACAGGGAACTGGGGCCAACGTCCTGACTTTC,CASSARQGTGANVLTF
TRBD2,.,TRBV4-3,TRBJ2-1,TGCGCCAGCAGCCAAGATCACCCAACTAGCGGGCAAAGCTCCTACAATGAGCAGTTCTTC,CASSQDHPTSGQSSYNEQFF
.,few,TRBV18,TRBJ2-2,TGTGCCAGCTCCAAGACTCAAGCGGGCACCGGGGAGCTGTTTTTT,CASSKTQAGTGELFF
.,.,TRBV30,TRBJ2-1,TGTGCCTGGACCCGGGACAATGAGCAGTTCTTC,CAWTRDNEQFF
TRBD2,once,TRBV2,TRBJ2-3,TGTGCCAGCAAGAAGACTAGCGAAACAGATACGCAGTATTTT,CASKKTSETDTQYF
TRBD2,.,TRBV19,TRBJ2-1,TGTGCCAGTAGGAGACTAGCGGGAGGGACTTTATACAATGAGCAGTTCTTC,CASRRLAGGTLYNEQFF
TRBD2,.,TRBV18,TRBJ2-7,TGTGCCAGCTCACCCAAATCTCTAGCGGGAGGCAACTACGAGCAGTACTTC,CASSPKSLAGGNYEQYF
.,.,TRBV7-9,TRBJ1-1,TGTGCCAGCAGCTTAGTTGGCGGGATCAACACTGAAGCTTTCTTT,CASSLVGGINTEAFF
TRBD1,.,TRBV7-9,TRBJ2-7,TGTGCCAGCAGCTCGACAGGGAGTGGCTCCTACGAGCAGTACTTC,CASSSTGSGSYEQYF
TRBD1,.,TRBV29-1,TRBJ2-5,TGCAGCGTTGGGACGGGACAGTACCAAGAGACCCAGTACTTC,CSVGTGQYQETQYF
.,.,TRBV5-4,TRBJ2-1,TGTGCCAGCAGCTTGAAGGGGGGGGCGCTTTACAATGAGCAGTTCTTC,CASSLKGGALYNEQFF
TRBD2,.,TRBV4-2,TRBJ2-1,TGTGCCAGCAGTCTCGATCCTGGCGGGAGCCCCTACAATGAGCAGTTCTTC,CASSLDPGGSPYNEQFF
TRBD2,.,TRBV4-2,TRBJ2-2,TGTGCCAGCAGCCAGACTAGCGGGAGGGACACCGGGGAGCTGTTTTTT,CASSQTSGRDTGELFF
.,.,TRBV28,TRBJ2-3,TGTGCCAGCAGTTTGTTGCGGGATACGCAGTATTTT,CASSLLRDTQYF
TRBD2,.,TRBV7-8,TRBJ2-3,TGTGCCAGCAGCTTACGCCCTAGCGGGAACACAGATACGCAGTATTTT,CASSLRPSGNTDTQYF
TRBD1,.,TRBV4-3,TRBJ2-7,TGCGCCAGCAGCCAAGATACAGGCCAGGGGGCGTTTTTCTACGAGCAGTACTTC,CASSQDTGQGAFFYEQYF
TRBD2,.,TRBV29-1,TRBJ2-7,TGCAGCGTTGGGCCCCCCGGGCGGGAGGGTCGCGAGCAGTACTTC,CSVGPPGREGREQYF
.,.,TRBV18,TRBJ2-7,TGTGCCAGCTCACCTAGCAGAGACTCCTACGAGCAGTACTTC,CASSPSRDSYEQYF
.,.,TRBV5-1,TRBJ1-2,TGCGCCAGCAGCCCCGACAATCCGTCTGGCTACACCTTC,CASSPDNPSGYTF
TRBD2,.,TRBV2,TRBJ2-1,TGTGCCAGCAGTGTAGAGCGGGAGGGTAACAATGAGCAGTTCTTC,CASSVEREGNNEQFF
TRBD1,once,TRBV7-2,TRBJ1-3,TGTGCCAGCAGCCGGACAGGGGACTCTGGAAACACCATATATTTT,CASSRTGDSGNTIYF
TRBD1,.,TRBV28,TRBJ2-6,TGTGCCAGCAGTTCCCAGGGGGCTGGGGCCAACGTCCTGACTTTC,CASSSQGAGANVLTF
TRBD2,few,TRBV27,TRBJ2-1,TGTGCCAGCAGTGCTAGCGGGAGGGCCCGGAATGAGCAGTTCTTC,CASSASGRARNEQFF
TRBD2,.,TRBV7-2,TRBJ2-5,TGTGCCAGCACCTGGGGGACTAGCGGGGCCGCGGGCCAAGAGACCCAGTACTTC,CASTWGTSGAAGQETQYF
TRBD2,.,TRBV15,TRBJ2-1,TGTGCCACCAGCAGAGATCGGGCTAGCGGACTGAATGAGCAGTTCTTC,CATSRDRASGLNEQFF
.,.,TRBV19,TRBJ1-1,TGTGCCAGTAGTGCCGACAAGCTGAACACTGAAGCTTTCTTT,CASSADKLNTEAFF
.,.,TRBV29-1,TRBJ2-3,TGCAGCGTCCACCAGGTCACAGATACGCAGTATTTT,CSVHQVTDTQYF
TRBD2,.,TRBV25-1,TRBJ2-1,TGTGCCAGCGAACCGGGACTAGAATACAATGAGCAGTTCTTC,CASEPGLEYNEQFF